This T cell receptor beta chain is from a study of shared clonotypes between healthy human individuals. Points from the study as a whole: Relative to clonotypes present in all four donors, those not shared had lower generation probabilities.

As regards this clone: Antigen specificity is unknown.

Sorted-subset replicate PCRs used about 0.2 ug of genomic DNA. This amount corresponded to approximately 30,000 T cell genomes. Some clones are missing from TCRdb's copy, which holds only in-frame ones; the method was immunoSEQ multiplex PCR. The table lists approximately 530,000 clones, approximately 94% of them singletons, with around 0.066% in the top ten. Germline V gene sequence: CDR1 SEHNR, CDR2 FQNEAQ (reference sequence). The CDR3 totals 15 residues. The TCR originated in a young woman in good health. The chain recombines TRBV7-9 with TRBJ2-5, with TRBD2 matching 9 bases. With the DNA end fitting TRBJ2-7 better, the J assignment may be wrong. The sequenced material came from naive CD4+ T cells sorted from blood. Described subset: CD45RA+ positively selected. CDR3 nucleotides: TGTGCCAGCAGCTACCGACTAGCGGAGAACTACGAGCAGTACTTC. Translating gives CASSYRLAENYEQYF.